A selection of T cell receptor beta chains follows, all from one sample in a study of T-cell reconstitution after alpha-beta-depleted transplantation in children. TCRdb reprocessed the PCR reads via MiXCR and lists one record per CDR3 protein. The sample has 700,000 to 950,000 distinct CDR3 sequences, approximately 15% seen once. This sample comprised PBMCs, mostly from graft donor cells, obtained 360 days after TCRalphabeta/CD19-depleted stem cell transplant. Receptor source: a male patient aged 10 to 17 who had a stem cell transplant for acute lymphoblastic leukemia, so the T cells may come from the graft donor. CDR3s include the opening cysteine and the closing phenylalanine or tryptophan. A D gene is named only where the DNA matches it firmly. Not all rows give a size; the values are once, few, many and, for expanded clones, a class.

CDR3	DNA	D	J	V	size
CASSFLSGGTEAFF	TGTGCCAGCAGCTTCCTTTCCGGAGGTACTGAAGCTTTCTTT	-	TRBJ1-1	TRBV7-6	many
CASSFSSGRAGNEQFF	TGTGCCAGCAGTTTCTCTAGCGGGAGGGCTGGCAATGAGCAGTTCTTC	TRBD2	TRBJ2-1	TRBV12-3/TRBV12-4	few
CASSGGRGRTEAFF	TGCGCCAGCAGCGGAGGACGGGGGAGGACTGAAGCTTTCTTT	-	TRBJ1-1	TRBV5-1	-
CASIVSRGDPTPGELFF	TGTGCCAGCATTGTATCGCGGGGAGACCCTACTCCCGGGGAGCTGTTTTTT	-	TRBJ2-2	TRBV6-1	few
CASSAAGRANYGYTF	TGTGCCAGCAGCGCCGCCGGTCGGGCTAACTATGGCTACACCTTC	-	TRBJ1-2	TRBV7-9	few
CASSQVGPRQESYNEQFF	TGCGCCAGCAGCCAAGTTGGCCCAAGACAGGAGTCATACAATGAGCAGTTCTTC	-	TRBJ2-1	TRBV4-1	few
CASSPLVKPYEQYF	TGTGCCAGCAGCCCCCTCGTAAAACCCTACGAGCAGTACTTC	-	TRBJ2-7	TRBV6-1	-
CASSPQAANEKLFF	TGTGCCAGCTCACCCCAGGCGGCTAATGAAAAACTGTTTTTT	-	TRBJ1-4	TRBV18	-
CATSRGAGEAQYF	TGTGCCACCAGCAGGGGAGCGGGAGAGGCCCAGTACTTC	TRBD2	TRBJ2-5	TRBV15	few
CASSLQSWAGVGYNEQFF	TGTGCCAGCAGCTTACAGAGTTGGGCGGGAGTAGGCTACAATGAGCAGTTCTTC	TRBD2	TRBJ2-1	TRBV11-2	few
CASSPADRGGTYEQYF	TGTGCCAGCAGTCCTGCAGACAGGGGAGGAACCTACGAGCAGTACTTC	TRBD1	TRBJ2-7	TRBV12-3/TRBV12-4	many
CASSLGSRVPGTSGRPDNEQFF	TGTGCCAGCAGCTTGGGGTCTAGGGTCCCCGGGACTAGCGGGAGGCCCGACAATGAGCAGTTCTTC	TRBD2	TRBJ2-1	TRBV5-6	many
CASSFGRRDSYEQYF	TGTGCCAGCAGCTTTGGGAGGCGGGATAGTTACGAGCAGTACTTC	-	TRBJ2-7	TRBV7-2	few
CASSLESVVAAINEQFF	TGTGCCAGCTCACTCGAGTCAGTGGTAGCGGCCATCAATGAGCAGTTCTTC	-	TRBJ2-1	TRBV18	-
CASSPMGGTGYDGYTF	TGTGCCAGCTCACCGATGGGCGGGACAGGGTATGATGGCTACACCTTC	TRBD1	TRBJ1-2	TRBV18	few
CASSIGTGNTGELFF	TGTGCCAGCAGCATCGGGACAGGGAACACCGGGGAGCTGTTTTTT	TRBD1	TRBJ2-2	TRBV6-1	many
CASSIDRAYGYTF	TGCGCCAGCAGCATCGACAGAGCCTATGGCTACACCTTC	-	TRBJ1-2	TRBV5-1	-
CASSLRAKLTNEQFF	TGCGCCAGCAGCTTGAGAGCGAAATTGACGAATGAGCAGTTCTTC	-	TRBJ2-1	TRBV5-1	-
CASSQDYPGLDPYEQYF	TGTGCCAGCAGCCAAGATTATCCCGGACTAGATCCCTACGAGCAGTACTTC	TRBD2	TRBJ2-7	TRBV3-1	-
CASSFSDRGDEQYF	TGTGCCAGCAGCTTTTCGGACAGGGGCGACGAGCAGTACTTC	TRBD1	TRBJ2-7	TRBV7-8	-
CASRKTGANVLTF	TGTGCCAGCAGAAAAACTGGGGCCAACGTCCTGACTTTC	-	TRBJ2-6	TRBV7-3	-
CASSWTYTYEQYF	TGTGCCAGCAGTTGGACGTATACCTACGAGCAGTACTTC	-	TRBJ2-7	TRBV7-9	-
CASTPNPVTSTDTQYF	TGTGCCAGCACCCCTAACCCAGTAACTAGCACAGATACGCAGTATTTT	-	TRBJ2-3	TRBV12-3/TRBV12-4	-
CSIDRLLYGYTF	TGCAGCATCGACAGGCTGCTCTATGGCTACACCTTC	-	TRBJ1-2	TRBV29-1	many
CASIRAGEINYGYTF	TGTGCCAGCATCAGGGCAGGGGAGATTAACTATGGCTACACCTTC	-	TRBJ1-2	TRBV12-3/TRBV12-4	-
CASSQVRLAGTYEQYF	TGCGCCAGCAGCCAAGTTCGACTAGCCGGTACCTACGAGCAGTACTTC	TRBD2	TRBJ2-7	TRBV4-1	few
CASSLDGRTYEQYF	TGTGCCAGCAGCTTAGATGGCCGAACCTACGAGCAGTACTTC	-	TRBJ2-7	TRBV11-3	-
CASSLDITDTQYF	TGTGCCAGCAGTTTGGACATCACAGATACGCAGTATTTT	-	TRBJ2-3	TRBV12-3/TRBV12-4	many
CASSYDGGLNQPQHF	TGTGCCAGCAGTTACGACGGGGGACTCAATCAGCCCCAGCATTTT	-	TRBJ1-5	TRBV6-5	few
CSARQPANTEAFF	TGCAGTGCTAGGCAGCCAGCGAACACTGAAGCTTTCTTT	-	TRBJ1-1	TRBV20-1	few
CATSSVTSAYNEQFF	TGTGCCACCAGCAGCGTAACTAGCGCGTACAATGAGCAGTTCTTC	TRBD2	TRBJ2-1	TRBV15	-
CASSLSPGKNYGYTF	TGTGCCAGCAGCTTATCCCCAGGGAAGAACTATGGCTACACCTTC	-	TRBJ1-2	TRBV7-9	few
CASRGVYTDTQYF	TGTGCCAGCCGGGGAGTATACACAGATACGCAGTATTTT	-	TRBJ2-3	TRBV2	few
CASSFRNSTDFNEKLFF	TGTGCCAGCAGCTTTAGAAACTCCACGGACTTTAATGAAAAACTGTTTTTT	-	TRBJ1-4	TRBV7-9	few
CASSGPGPRRAEAFF	TGTGCCAGCAGCGGCCCGGGACCCCGCAGGGCTGAAGCTTTCTTT	-	TRBJ1-1	TRBV9	few
CASSQGREAYEQYF	TGCGCCAGCAGCCAGGGTCGGGAGGCATACGAGCAGTACTTC	TRBD2	TRBJ2-7	TRBV4-1	-
CAISDGTGPTDTQYF	TGTGCCATCAGTGATGGGACAGGGCCAACAGATACGCAGTATTTT	TRBD1	TRBJ2-3	TRBV10-3	few
CSARSPTTEAFF	TGCAGTGCTAGGTCCCCGACCACTGAAGCTTTCTTT	-	TRBJ1-1	TRBV20-1	-
CASGLDGTYNEQFF	TGTGCCAGCGGCTTGGACGGAACCTACAATGAGCAGTTCTTC	-	TRBJ2-1	TRBV5-5	-
CASSLWSSGPDTQYF	TGTGCCAGCAGCTTATGGTCTAGCGGTCCGGATACGCAGTATTTT	TRBD2	TRBJ2-3	TRBV7-9	-
CASLFGGNTEAFF	TGTGCCAGCCTTTTCGGGGGTAACACTGAAGCTTTCTTT	-	TRBJ1-1	TRBV12-3/TRBV12-4	-
CASSLAGQGGAYEQYF	TGTGCCAGCAGCTTAGCTGGCCAGGGGGGAGCCTACGAGCAGTACTTC	-	TRBJ2-7	TRBV7-2	-
CASSFRPPYEQYF	TGTGCCAGCTCATTCCGACCCCCCTACGAGCAGTACTTC	-	TRBJ2-7	TRBV18	few
CASSLGRFHTGELFF	TGTGCCAGCAGCTTAGGACGTTTTCACACCGGGGAGCTGTTTTTT	-	TRBJ2-2	TRBV7-2	few
CATDRSPDNEQFF	TGTGCCACGGACCGCTCTCCTGACAATGAGCAGTTCTTC	-	TRBJ2-1	TRBV15	-
CAARTDTDYGYTF	TGTGCCGCAAGAACAGACACCGACTATGGCTACACCTTC	-	TRBJ1-2	TRBV10-3	few
CSAEASNEDEQFF	TGCAGTGCTGAGGCCTCTAACGAGGATGAGCAGTTCTTC	-	TRBJ2-1	TRBV20-1	-
CASSPYRGYKNIQYF	TGTGCCAGCAGTCCGTACAGGGGATACAAAAACATTCAGTACTTC	TRBD1	TRBJ2-4	TRBV12-3/TRBV12-4	-
CSAKAWDLGGEQYF	TGCAGTGCCAAAGCCTGGGACTTGGGGGGCGAGCAGTACTTC	-	TRBJ2-7	TRBV20-1	few
CASSLGQAASTDTQYF	TGTGCCAGCAGTTTAGGCCAAGCTGCTAGCACAGATACGCAGTATTTT	-	TRBJ2-3	TRBV12-3/TRBV12-4	many
CASSYRGNQPQHF	TGTGCCAGCAGTTATAGGGGAAATCAGCCCCAGCATTTT	-	TRBJ1-5	TRBV6-5	many
CAIRGRGNQPQHF	TGTGCCATCAGGGGACGAGGGAATCAGCCCCAGCATTTT	-	TRBJ1-5	TRBV10-3	-
CASSLGTGGGPKPAFF	TGTGCCAGCAGCCTAGGGACAGGGGGGGGACCAAAACCAGCTTTCTTT	TRBD1	TRBJ1-1	TRBV6-2/TRBV6-3	few
CASSLVWGRGASDNEQFF	TGTGCCAGCAGCTTAGTCTGGGGGAGGGGGGCGTCGGACAATGAGCAGTTCTTC	-	TRBJ2-1	TRBV11-1	once
CASSLARGSSGRLGTQYF	TGTGCCAGCAGCTTAGCGAGGGGGTCTAGCGGGAGGTTGGGGACCCAGTACTTC	TRBD2	TRBJ2-5	TRBV7-2	-
CAIRETGFWTEAFF	TGTGCCATCAGAGAAACAGGGTTTTGGACTGAAGCTTTCTTT	-	TRBJ1-1	TRBV10-3	few
CASSYSRRGNTDTQYF	TGTGCCAGCAGTTACTCGAGGAGAGGTAACACAGATACGCAGTATTTT	-	TRBJ2-3	TRBV6-5	-
CSSSTLDTQYF	TGCAGTTCCTCGACCTTGGATACGCAGTATTTT	-	TRBJ2-3	TRBV20-1	-
CASSRPPSGYYNEQFF	TGTGCCAGCAGTCGCCCCCCTAGCGGATACTACAATGAGCAGTTCTTC	TRBD2	TRBJ2-1	TRBV12-3/TRBV12-4	few